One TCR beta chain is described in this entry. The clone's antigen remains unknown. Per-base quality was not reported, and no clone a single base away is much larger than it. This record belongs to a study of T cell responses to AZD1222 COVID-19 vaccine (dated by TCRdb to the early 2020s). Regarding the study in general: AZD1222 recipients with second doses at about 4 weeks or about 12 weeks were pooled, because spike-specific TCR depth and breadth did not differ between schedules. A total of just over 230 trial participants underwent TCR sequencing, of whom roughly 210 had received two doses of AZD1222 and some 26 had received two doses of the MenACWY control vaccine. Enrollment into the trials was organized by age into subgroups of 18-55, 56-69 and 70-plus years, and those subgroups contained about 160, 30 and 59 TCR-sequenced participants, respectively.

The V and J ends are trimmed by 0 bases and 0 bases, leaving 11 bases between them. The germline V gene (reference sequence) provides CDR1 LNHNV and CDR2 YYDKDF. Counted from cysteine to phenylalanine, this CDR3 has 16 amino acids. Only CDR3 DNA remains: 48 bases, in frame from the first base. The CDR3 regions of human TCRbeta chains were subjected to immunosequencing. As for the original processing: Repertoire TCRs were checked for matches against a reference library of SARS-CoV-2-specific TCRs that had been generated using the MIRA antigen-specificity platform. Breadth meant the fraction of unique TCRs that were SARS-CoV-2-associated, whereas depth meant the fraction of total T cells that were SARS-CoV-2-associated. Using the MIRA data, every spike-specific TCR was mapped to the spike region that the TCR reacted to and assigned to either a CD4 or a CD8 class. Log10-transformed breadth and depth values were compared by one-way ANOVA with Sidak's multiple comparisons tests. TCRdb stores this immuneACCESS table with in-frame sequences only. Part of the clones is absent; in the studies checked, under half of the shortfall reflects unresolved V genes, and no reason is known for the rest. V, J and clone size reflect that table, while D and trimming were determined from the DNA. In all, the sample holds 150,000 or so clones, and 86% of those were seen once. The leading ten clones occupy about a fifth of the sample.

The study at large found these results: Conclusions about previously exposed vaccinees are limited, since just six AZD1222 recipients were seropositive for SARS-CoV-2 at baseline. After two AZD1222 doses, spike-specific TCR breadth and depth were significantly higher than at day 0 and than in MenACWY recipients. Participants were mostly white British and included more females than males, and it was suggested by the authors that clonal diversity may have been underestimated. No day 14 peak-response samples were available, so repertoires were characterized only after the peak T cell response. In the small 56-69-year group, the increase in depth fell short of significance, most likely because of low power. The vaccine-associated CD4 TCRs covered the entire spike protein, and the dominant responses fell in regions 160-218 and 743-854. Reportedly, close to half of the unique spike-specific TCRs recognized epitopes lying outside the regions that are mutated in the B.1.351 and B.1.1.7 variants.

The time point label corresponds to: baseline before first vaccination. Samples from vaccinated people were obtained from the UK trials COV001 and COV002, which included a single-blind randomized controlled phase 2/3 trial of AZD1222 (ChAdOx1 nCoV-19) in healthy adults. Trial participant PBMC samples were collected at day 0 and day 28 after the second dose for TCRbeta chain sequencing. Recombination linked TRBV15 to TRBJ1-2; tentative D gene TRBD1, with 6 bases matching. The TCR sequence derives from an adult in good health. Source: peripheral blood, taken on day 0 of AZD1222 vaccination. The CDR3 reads CATSRDLGHSNYGYTF. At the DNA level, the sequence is TGTGCCACCAGCAGAGATTTGGGACACTCTAACTATGGCTACACCTTC. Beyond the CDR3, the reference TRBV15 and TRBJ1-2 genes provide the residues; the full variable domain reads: DAMVIQNPRYQVTQFGKPVTLSCSQTLNHNVMYWYQQKSSQAPKLLFHYYDKDFNNEADTPDNFQSRRPNTSFCFLDIRSPGLGDTAMYLCATSRDLGHSNYGYTFGSGTRLTVV.